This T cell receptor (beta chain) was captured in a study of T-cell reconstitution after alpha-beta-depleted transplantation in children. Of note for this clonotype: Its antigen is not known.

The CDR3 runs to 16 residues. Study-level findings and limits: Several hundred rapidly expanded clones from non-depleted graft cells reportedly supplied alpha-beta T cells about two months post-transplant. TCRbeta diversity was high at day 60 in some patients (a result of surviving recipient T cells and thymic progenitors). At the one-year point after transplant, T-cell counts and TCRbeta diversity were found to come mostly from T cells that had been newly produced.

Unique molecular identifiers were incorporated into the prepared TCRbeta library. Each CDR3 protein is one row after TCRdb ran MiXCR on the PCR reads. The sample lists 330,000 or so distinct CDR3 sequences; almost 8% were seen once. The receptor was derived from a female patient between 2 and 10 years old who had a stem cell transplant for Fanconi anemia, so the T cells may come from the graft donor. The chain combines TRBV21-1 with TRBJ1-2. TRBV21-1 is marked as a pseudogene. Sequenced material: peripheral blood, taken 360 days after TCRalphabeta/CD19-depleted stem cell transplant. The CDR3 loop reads CASSKAAQHPNAGYTF. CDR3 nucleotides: TGTGCCAGCAGCAAAGCGGCGCAGCACCCTAACGCAGGCTACACCTTC.